Following are 10 T cell receptor beta chains from one sample sequenced in a study of shared clonotypes between healthy human individuals. The assay was immunoSEQ multiplex PCR, and TCRdb's table has in-frame clones only and misses some. The profile shows fewer than 700,000 clones, around 80% of them singletons. The sequenced sample was PBMCs. These receptors came from a woman between 40 and 50 years old in good health. Some clones in this sample may be carry-over from other donors' samples.

The chain is built from TRBV29-1 and TRBJ2-1; D is perhaps TRBD2 (7 bases). The germline gives CDR1 SQVTM, CDR2 ANQGSEA. The CDR3 contains 16 residues. V was cut by 3 bases and J by 5 bases, with 20 bases left in between. The CDR3 is CSVDTAFGRGNNEQFF. CDR3 sequence (DNA): TGCAGCGTTGATACAGCTTTTGGGAGGGGGAACAATGAGCAGTTCTTC.

The chain joins TRBV27 to TRBJ2-1, with 9 bases lining up with TRBD2. Losses at the gene ends were 2 bases for V and 10 bases for J; bases not matched to a gene: 9. The CDR3 has 15 residues. Germline V gives CDR1 MNHEY, CDR2 SMNVEV (reference sequence). The CDR3 region has the DNA TGTGCCAGCAGTTTAGGCGGGAGGGCCGAGGGGGAGCAGTTCTTC. Protein product: CASSLGGRAEGEQFF.

The V call is TRBV28, the J call TRBJ1-5, with unresolved D. This CDR3 contains 15 residues. Between the trimmed V and J ends, which lost 5 bases and 4 bases, there was a span of 15 bases. CDR1 MDHEN and CDR2 SYDVKM come from the germline V gene. The CDR3, as DNA: TGTGCCAGCAGTGCCCGCATTGGACCGAATCAGCCCCAGCATTTT. Amino acids: CASSARIGPNQPQHF.

This clone occurred once. The chain links TRBV10-3 to TRBJ1-1, with D maybe TRBD1 (6 bases). CDR3 length: 14 amino acids. The germline V gene has CDR1 ENHRY and CDR2 SYGVKD. V dropped 5 bases and J dropped 5 bases, with 15 bases sitting between them. CDR3: CAISYLGGRTEAFF. For the CDR3, the DNA is TGTGCCATCAGTTACCTCGGGGGGCGGACTGAAGCTTTCTTT.

The chain combines TRBV9 with TRBJ2-1; tentatively, D is TRBD2 (6 bases). Germline V gene sequence: CDR1 SGDLS, CDR2 YYNGEE. The CDR3 spans 15 residues. Trimming pared 3 bases from V and 9 bases from J, leaving 19 bases between. CDR3 sequence (DNA): TGTGCCAGCAGCGGGGCGGGGCAGGGCTGGAGTGAGCAGTTCTTC. Protein sequence: CASSGAGQGWSEQFF.

CDR3 residues: CASSRRTSGYEQYF. In nucleotides, the CDR3 is TGTGCCAGCAGCCGCCGGACATCGGGCTACGAGCAGTACTTC. The rearrangement links TRBV7-8 to TRBJ2-7; tentatively, D is TRBD1 (5 bases). There are 14 residues in the CDR3. Per the germline V gene, CDR1 is SGHVS and CDR2 is FQNEAQ. V shed 5 bases and J shed 3 bases, with 14 bases lying between them.

This clone was counted once. The V call is TRBV28, the J call TRBJ2-7; TRBD2 might be the D (6 bases). There are 14 residues in the CDR3. Trimming removed 6 bases from V and 6 bases from J, with 18 bases in between. Germline CDR1 and CDR2: MDHEN and SYDVKM. The CDR3 nucleotides read TGTGCCAGCAGAGAGCCGGGGACTGGTTTCGAGCAGTACTTC. Protein: CASREPGTGFEQYF.

The chain combines TRBV4-3 with TRBJ2-3; 8 positions match TRBD2. CDR1 LGHNA and CDR2 YSLEER come from the germline V gene. This CDR3 is built from 16 residues. After removal of 4 bases from V and 5 bases from J, the junction contained 11 bases not matched to a gene. CDR3 sequence (DNA): TGCGCCAGCAGCCCGGGAGGGGGGGTAGCGGGAGATACGCAGTATTTT. This translates into CASSPGGGVAGDTQYF.

This chain uses TRBV7-2 with TRBJ1-4; 9 bases map to TRBD1. CDR1 is SGHTA, CDR2 FQGNSA, per germline. V was clipped by 6 bases and J by 6 bases; unmatched bases: 8. The CDR3 spans 15 residues. CDR3 amino acids: CASSQDGTGYEKLFF. The CDR3 DNA follows: TGTGCCAGCAGTCAAGATGGGACAGGGTATGAAAAACTGTTTTTT.

The CDR3 reads CASSLYLTGGVDTQYF. CDR3 bases: TGTGCCAGCAGTTTATACTTGACAGGGGGCGTAGATACGCAGTATTTT. The rearrangement uses TRBV28 and TRBJ2-3, with TRBD1 identical over 10 bases. Germline V gene lookup returns CDR1 MDHEN and CDR2 SYDVKM. The CDR3 loop spans 16 amino acids. Trimming took 1 base from V and 5 from J; bases not matched to a gene: 6.